The entry below gives a single TCR beta chain sequence along with its context. Its antigen is undetermined. From germline, CDR1 is ENHRY and CDR2 SYGVKD. V lost 11 bases, J lost 8 bases, and 7 bases stayed unmatched. This CDR3 spans 12 amino acids. The record originates from a study of T cell repertoires in cytomegalovirus infection. Study-wide background: Public TCR beta signature analysis indicated the presence of both CMV infection and matching HLA type.

One entry per CDR3 protein, called by TCRdb with MiXCR from the reads. Found here are about 260,000 distinct CDR3 sequences, roughly 13% of them singletons; the top ten hold around 9%. General study points: Totalled public TCR beta family frequency picked out people who carried CMV plus the relevant HLA. Across the ex vivo response, the dominant clonotypes were HLA-C-restricted CMV-specific TCR beta clonotypes.

The rearrangement joins TRBV10-3 to TRBJ2-1; 9 bases map to TRBD2. Sequencing was done on a sample of PBMCs. This clonotype was sampled from a human donor in good health (CMV status not recorded). Some clones in this sample may be carry-over from other donors' samples. The CDR3 region has the DNA TGTGCCGCGACGACTAGCGGTCATGAGCAGTTCTTC. It codes for CAATTSGHEQFF.